Below, 18 T cell receptor beta chains from the same sample are listed, as sequenced in a study of radiation and T cells in renal cell carcinoma. Sequencing was performed with immunoSEQ multiplex PCR; in TCRdb, only in-frame clones are kept and a portion is missing. Of more than 150,000 clones listed, roughly 90% are singletons. The time point was: blood 2 weeks post-SBRT. Regarding treatment: 15 Gy SBRT to primary tumor, nephrectomy 4 weeks later. Sequences were derived from blood, sampled from a patient whose treatment included radiotherapy and nephrectomy. The source of these receptors is a woman aged 45-60 years with renal cell carcinoma.

This clone was found a few times. This chain connects TRBV19 to TRBJ2-7, with a weak D call TRBD1 (6 bases). The V gene lost 5 bases and the J gene lost 3 bases, with 11 bases spanning the gap. CDR1 LNHDA and CDR2 SQIVND come from the germline V gene (reference sequence). This CDR3 comprises 13 residues. The CDR3 sequence is CASSQARGYEQYF. CDR3 DNA: TGTGCCAGTAGTCAAGCCAGGGGCTACGAGCAGTACTTC.

This chain joins TRBV9 and TRBJ1-4; D may be TRBD1 (6 bases). Germline CDR1 and CDR2: SGDLS and YYNGEE. V was cut by 3 bases and J by 7 bases, with 13 bases left in between. CDR3 length: 14 residues. CDR3: CASSGQGRGEKLFF. DNA of the CDR3: TGTGCCAGCAGCGGCCAGGGCAGGGGTGAAAAACTGTTTTTT.

The gene calls are TRBV7-8 and TRBJ1-2; 9 nucleotides agree with TRBD1. Unmatched junction bases numbered 5, after V lost 2 bases and J lost 7 bases. This CDR3 is 14 amino acids long. In germline, CDR1 is SGHVS, CDR2 FQNEAQ. CDR3 sequence reads: CASSLRTGEGGYTF. The CDR3 coding sequence is TGTGCCAGCAGCTTACGGACAGGGGAGGGTGGCTACACCTTC.

The V gene is TRBV28, the J gene TRBJ1-2, with 7 bases identical to TRBD1. The CDR3 has 14 residues. Germline trimming cut 5 bases from V and 3 bases from J; bases unmatched to any gene: 6. Looked up from germline, CDR1 is MDHEN and CDR2 is SYDVKM. The CDR3 coding sequence is TGTGCCAGCAGTCTACTAGACAGGGACTATGGCTACACCTTC. Amino acids: CASSLLDRDYGYTF.

This sequence joins TRBV9 and TRBJ2-1, with 9 nucleotides matching TRBD1. This CDR3 is 13 amino acids long. Germline values: CDR1 SGDLS, CDR2 YYNGEE. The junction had 8 bases not matched to a gene; V was cut back by 4 bases and J by 12 bases. Here the CDR3 DNA reads TGTGCCAGCAGCTCGACAGGGGGGAAAGGGCAGTTCTTC. As protein: CASSSTGGKGQFF.

The chain links TRBV7-9 to TRBJ2-2; D possibly corresponds to TRBD1 (6 bases). The CDR3 sequence is 14 residues long. Per germline, CDR1 SEHNR and CDR2 FQNEAQ (reference sequence). Trimming left V 6 bases short and J 5 bases short, with 13 bases between. CDR3 DNA: TGTGCCAGCAGATTAAGGGGGTGGACCGGGGAGCTGTTTTTT. Amino acids: CASRLRGWTGELFF.

This chain connects TRBV7-8 to TRBJ1-1; D not certain. This CDR3 is 14 amino acids long. The V gene lost 1 base and the J gene lost 1 base, with 7 bases spanning the gap. Germline V gene sequence: CDR1 SGHVS, CDR2 FQNEAQ. CDR3 in DNA: TGTGCCAGCAGCTTAGTGATGGGGAACACTGAAGCTTTCTTT. Its translation is CASSLVMGNTEAFF.

CDR3 coding DNA: TGCGCCAGCAGCCAAGACCCACTGACAGGGGAGGGCAATCAGCCCCAGCATTTT. Amino acids: CASSQDPLTGEGNQPQHF. The chain couples TRBV4-3 to TRBJ1-5; 8 bases fit TRBD1. With V trimmed by 0 bases and J by 2 bases, 9 bases remained unmatched. Germline V CDR1 and CDR2: LGHNA, YSLEER. The CDR3 extends over 18 amino acids.

This clone appeared once. This chain joins TRBV6-5 and TRBJ1-2; no clear D. Germline-derived CDR1 and CDR2 are MNHEY and SVGAGI. CDR3 length: 13 residues. V lost 8 bases to trimming and J lost 8 bases, with 18 bases between them. In DNA form, the CDR3 reads TGTGCCAGCGCCATATGGGGTGATCGCGGCTACACCTTC. It encodes CASAIWGDRGYTF.

The chain recombines TRBV25-1 with TRBJ1-1; D remains ambiguous. CDR3 length equals 13 residues. Trimming pared 5 bases from V and 1 base from J, leaving 8 bases between. The V gene's germline CDR1 is MGHDK and CDR2 SYGVNS. The CDR3: CASSKTPNTEAFF. The CDR3 DNA is TGTGCCAGCAGTAAGACCCCGAACACTGAAGCTTTCTTT.

The chain is built from TRBV11-2 and TRBJ1-5; 7 nucleotides match TRBD1. CDR1 and CDR2 from the germline V gene are SGHAT and FQNNGV. The CDR3 has 15 residues. V shed 2 bases and J 3 bases; nucleotides not matched to a gene: 4. CDR3 sequence reads: CASSLQTGNNQPQHF. Here the CDR3 DNA reads TGTGCCAGCAGCTTACAGACAGGGAACAATCAGCCCCAGCATTTT.

This chain uses TRBV7-2 with TRBJ1-3, with 7 bases matching TRBD1. V trimming: 4 bases; J trimming: 5 bases; junction bases outside the gene matches: 17. The CDR3 is 18 amino acids. Germline CDR1 SGHTA, CDR2 FQGNSA. The CDR3 protein is CASSSATPGQYVRNTIYF. The CDR3 DNA is TGTGCCAGCAGCTCAGCGACACCGGGACAGTATGTCCGAAACACCATATATTTT.

A single count supports this clone. The genes are TRBV19 and TRBJ2-5; perhaps TRBD2 as D (6 bases). The germline V gene encodes CDR1 LNHDA and CDR2 SQIVND (reference sequence). This CDR3 has 12 residues. Trimming removed 6 bases from V and 3 bases from J, with 8 bases in between. The CDR3 region is CASRQREETQYF. CDR3 DNA sequence: TGTGCCAGTAGGCAGCGGGAAGAGACCCAGTACTTC.

This sequence joins TRBV7-9 and TRBJ1-4; D unclear. V was clipped by 10 bases and J by 3 bases, with 12 bases between them. The CDR3 totals 13 residues. Germline values: CDR1 SEHNR, CDR2 FQNEAQ (reference sequence). In DNA form, the CDR3 reads TGTGCCACCTCGCGGCAGCCTAATGAAAAACTGTTTTTT. Encoded protein: CATSRQPNEKLFF. Variable domain in full (rest from reference TRBV7-9 and TRBJ1-4): DTGVSQNPRHKITKRGQNVTFRCDPISEHNRLYWYRQTLGQGPEFLTYFQNEAQLEKSRLLSDRFSAERPKGSFSTLEIQRTEQGDSAMYLCATSRQPNEKLFFGSGTQLSVL.

The chain links TRBV5-6 to TRBJ2-5; D remains unclear. Trimming pared 0 bases from V and 3 bases from J, leaving 9 bases between. From germline, CDR1 is SGHDT and CDR2 YYEEEE. CDR3 length: 14 residues. The CDR3 loop reads CASSLDRRKETQYF. The CDR3 bases are TGTGCCAGCAGCTTGGACAGACGGAAAGAGACCCAGTACTTC.

Comments on this clone: The junction shows a germline mismatch at one end, possibly a read error. This chain joins TRBV13 and TRBJ1-3, with D perhaps matching TRBD1 (5 bases). Germline V lookup: CDR1 PRHDT, CDR2 FYEKMQ (reference sequence). The CDR3 runs to 14 residues. The CDR3 here is CASNLGRAGNTIYF. The CDR3 DNA follows: TGTGCCAGCAACTTAGGCAGGGCTGGAAACACCATATATTTT. The complete variable domain, with remaining parts taken from reference TRBV13 and TRBJ1-3, reads AAGVIQSPRHLIKEKRETATLKCYPIPRHDTVYWYQQGPGQDPQFLISFYEKMQSDKGSIPDRFSAQQFSDYHSELNMSSLELGDSALYFCASNLGRAGNTIYFGEGSWLTVV.

This clone showed up just once. The chain recombines TRBV15 with TRBJ1-2, with TRBD1 identical over 9 bases. The CDR3 consists of 13 residues. Germline-derived CDR1 and CDR2 are LNHNV and YYDKDF (reference sequence). V lost 3 bases to trimming and J lost 9 bases; unmatched junction nucleotides: 5. CDR3 sequence (DNA): TGTGCCACCAGCAGGGGACAGGGTAATCGCTACACCTTC. Its protein is CATSRGQGNRYTF.

The CDR3 DNA is TGTGCCAGCAGCTTAGGGGAGGGGCTCGAGCAGTACTTC. Translation: CASSLGEGLEQYF. The gene calls are TRBV7-2 and TRBJ2-7; 7 nucleotides line up with TRBD2. The V and J ends lost 1 base and 6 bases, in that order; junction bases with no gene match: 3. Germline CDR1 SGHTA, CDR2 FQGNSA. CDR3 length: 13 amino acids.